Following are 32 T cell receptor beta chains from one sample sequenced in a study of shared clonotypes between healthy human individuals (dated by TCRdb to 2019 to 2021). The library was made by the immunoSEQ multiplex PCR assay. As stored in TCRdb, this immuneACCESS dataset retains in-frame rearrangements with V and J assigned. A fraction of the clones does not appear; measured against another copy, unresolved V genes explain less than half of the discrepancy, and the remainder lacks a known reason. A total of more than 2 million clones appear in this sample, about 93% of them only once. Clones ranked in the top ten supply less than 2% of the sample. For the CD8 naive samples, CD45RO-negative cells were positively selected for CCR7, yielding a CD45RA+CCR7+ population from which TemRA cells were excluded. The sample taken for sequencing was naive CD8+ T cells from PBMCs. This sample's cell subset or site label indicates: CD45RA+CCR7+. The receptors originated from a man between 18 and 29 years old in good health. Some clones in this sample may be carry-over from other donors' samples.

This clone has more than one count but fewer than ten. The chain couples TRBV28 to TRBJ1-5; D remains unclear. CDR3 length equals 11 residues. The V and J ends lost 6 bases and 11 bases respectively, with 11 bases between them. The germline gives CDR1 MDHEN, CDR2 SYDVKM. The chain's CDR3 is CASRVGRAQHF. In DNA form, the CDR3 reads TGTGCCAGCAGGGTAGGTAGGGCCCAGCATTTT.

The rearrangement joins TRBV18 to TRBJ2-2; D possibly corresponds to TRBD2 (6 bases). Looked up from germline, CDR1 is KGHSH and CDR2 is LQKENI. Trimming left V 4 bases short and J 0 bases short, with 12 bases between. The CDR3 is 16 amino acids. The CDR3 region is CASSLRRVANTGELFF. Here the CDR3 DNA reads TGTGCCAGCTCACTAAGGAGGGTCGCGAACACCGGGGAGCTGTTTTTT.

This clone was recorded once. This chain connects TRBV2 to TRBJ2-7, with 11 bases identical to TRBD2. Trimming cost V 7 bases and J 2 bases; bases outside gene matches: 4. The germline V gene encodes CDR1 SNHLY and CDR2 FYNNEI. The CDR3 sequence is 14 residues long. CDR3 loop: CASTGLAVPYEQYF. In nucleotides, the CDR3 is TGTGCCAGCACGGGACTAGCGGTCCCCTACGAGCAGTACTTC.

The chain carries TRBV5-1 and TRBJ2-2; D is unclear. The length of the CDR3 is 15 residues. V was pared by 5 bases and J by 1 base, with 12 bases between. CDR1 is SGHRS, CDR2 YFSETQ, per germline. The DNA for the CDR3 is TGCGCCAGCAGGGTGGAATGGGGGAACACCGGGGAGCTGTTTTTT. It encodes CASRVEWGNTGELFF.

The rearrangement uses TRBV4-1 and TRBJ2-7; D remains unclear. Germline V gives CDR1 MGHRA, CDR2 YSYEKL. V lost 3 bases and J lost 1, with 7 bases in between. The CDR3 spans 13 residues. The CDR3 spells CASSQGNSYEQYF. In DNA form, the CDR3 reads TGCGCCAGCAGCCAGGGGAATTCCTACGAGCAGTACTTC.

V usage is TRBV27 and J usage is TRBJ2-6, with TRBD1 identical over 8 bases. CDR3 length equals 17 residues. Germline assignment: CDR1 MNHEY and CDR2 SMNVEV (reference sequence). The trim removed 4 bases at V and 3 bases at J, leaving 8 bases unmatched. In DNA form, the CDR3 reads TGTGCCAGCAGTTCTCTACAGGGGGTTGGTGGGGCCAACGTCCTGACTTTC. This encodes CASSSLQGVGGANVLTF.

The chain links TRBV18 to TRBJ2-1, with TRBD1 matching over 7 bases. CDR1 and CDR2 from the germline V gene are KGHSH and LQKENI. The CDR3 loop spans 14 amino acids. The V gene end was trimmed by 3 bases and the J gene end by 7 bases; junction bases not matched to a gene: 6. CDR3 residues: CASSPLEQGNEQFF. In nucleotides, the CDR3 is TGTGCCAGCTCACCTTTGGAACAGGGGAATGAGCAGTTCTTC.

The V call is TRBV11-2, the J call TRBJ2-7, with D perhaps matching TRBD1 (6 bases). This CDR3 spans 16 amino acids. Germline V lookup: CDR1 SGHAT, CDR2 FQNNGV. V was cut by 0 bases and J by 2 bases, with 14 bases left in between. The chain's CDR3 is CASSLEGRGKTYEQYF. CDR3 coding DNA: TGTGCCAGCAGCTTAGAGGGCAGGGGCAAGACCTACGAGCAGTACTTC.

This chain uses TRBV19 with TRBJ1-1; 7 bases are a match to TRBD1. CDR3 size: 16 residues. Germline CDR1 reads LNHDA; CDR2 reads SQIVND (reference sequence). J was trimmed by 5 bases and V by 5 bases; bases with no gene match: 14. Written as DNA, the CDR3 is TGTGCCAGTAGTGCTACGACCGGGACAGTAGGGACTGAAGCTTTCTTT. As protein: CASSATTGTVGTEAFF.

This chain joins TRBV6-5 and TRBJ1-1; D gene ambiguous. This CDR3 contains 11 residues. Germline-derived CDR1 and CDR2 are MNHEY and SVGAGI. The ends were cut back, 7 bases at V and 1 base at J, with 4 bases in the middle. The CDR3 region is CASMRNTEAFF. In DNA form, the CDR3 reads TGTGCCAGCATGAGGAACACTGAAGCTTTCTTT.

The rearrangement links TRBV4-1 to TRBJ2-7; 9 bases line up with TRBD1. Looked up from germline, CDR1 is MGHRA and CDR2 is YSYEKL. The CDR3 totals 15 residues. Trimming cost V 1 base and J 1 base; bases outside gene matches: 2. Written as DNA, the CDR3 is TGCGCCAGCAGCCAAGGGGACAGGGAGTCCTACGAGCAGTACTTC. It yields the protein CASSQGDRESYEQYF.

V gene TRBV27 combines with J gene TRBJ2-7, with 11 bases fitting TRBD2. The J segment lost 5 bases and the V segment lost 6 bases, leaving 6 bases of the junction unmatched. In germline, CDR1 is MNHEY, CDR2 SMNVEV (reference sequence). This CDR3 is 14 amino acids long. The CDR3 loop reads CASRASGRPHEQYF. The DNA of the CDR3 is TGTGCCAGCAGGGCTAGCGGGAGGCCCCACGAGCAGTACTTC.

CDR3 DNA sequence: TGTGCCAGCAACCTTCACTCGGCCGCTTACTATGGCTACACCTTC. Translated, it gives CASNLHSAAYYGYTF. The J gene is TRBJ1-2, the V gene TRBV28; no firm D call. Germline V gives CDR1 MDHEN, CDR2 SYDVKM. V lost 7 bases to trimming and J lost 3 bases, with 18 bases between them. This CDR3 region has 15 residues.

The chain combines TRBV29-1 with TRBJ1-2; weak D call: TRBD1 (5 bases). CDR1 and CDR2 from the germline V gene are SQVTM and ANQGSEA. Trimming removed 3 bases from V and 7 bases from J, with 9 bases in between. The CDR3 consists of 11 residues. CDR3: CSVDYRGGYTF. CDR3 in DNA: TGCAGCGTTGATTATAGGGGTGGCTACACCTTC.

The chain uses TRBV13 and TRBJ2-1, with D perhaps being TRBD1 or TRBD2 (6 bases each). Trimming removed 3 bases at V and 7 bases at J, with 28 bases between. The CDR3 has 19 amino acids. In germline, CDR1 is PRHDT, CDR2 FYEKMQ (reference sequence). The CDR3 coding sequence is TGTGCCAGCAGCTTGGTGGAAGCAGAGGGGGGACTGGTTTATAATGAGCAGTTCTTC. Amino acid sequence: CASSLVEAEGGLVYNEQFF.

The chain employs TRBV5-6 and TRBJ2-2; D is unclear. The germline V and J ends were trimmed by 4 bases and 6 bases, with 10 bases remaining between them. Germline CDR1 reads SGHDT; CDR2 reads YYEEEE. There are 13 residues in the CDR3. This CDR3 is CASSPSYPGELFF. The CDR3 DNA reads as TGTGCCAGCAGCCCAAGTTACCCCGGGGAGCTGTTTTTT. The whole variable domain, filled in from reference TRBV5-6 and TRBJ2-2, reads DAGVTQSPTHLIKTRGQQVTLRCSPKSGHDTVSWYQQALGQGPQFIFQYYEEEERQRGNFPDRFSGHQFPNYSSELNVNALLLGDSALYLCASSPSYPGELFFGEGSRLTVL.

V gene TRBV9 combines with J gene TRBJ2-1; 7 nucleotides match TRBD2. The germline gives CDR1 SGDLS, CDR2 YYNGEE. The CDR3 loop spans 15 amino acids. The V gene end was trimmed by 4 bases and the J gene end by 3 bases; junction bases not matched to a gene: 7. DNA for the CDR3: TGTGCCAGCAGCCCGGGGCAGCGGGGCTACAATGAGCAGTTCTTC. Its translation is CASSPGQRGYNEQFF.

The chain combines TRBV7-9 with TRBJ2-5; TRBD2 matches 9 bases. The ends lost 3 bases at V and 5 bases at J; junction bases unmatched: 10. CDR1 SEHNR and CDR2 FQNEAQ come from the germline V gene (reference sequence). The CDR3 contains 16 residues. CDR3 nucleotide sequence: TGTGCCAGCAGCTTTCGACTAGCGGCGAGGGGGGAGACCCAGTACTTC. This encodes CASSFRLAARGETQYF.

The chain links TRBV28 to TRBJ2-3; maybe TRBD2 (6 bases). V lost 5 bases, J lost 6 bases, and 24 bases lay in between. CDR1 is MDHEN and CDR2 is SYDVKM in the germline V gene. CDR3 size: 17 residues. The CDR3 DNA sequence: TGTGCCAGCAGTGGACTACATGGGGTTACGGGGACGGATACGCAGTATTTT. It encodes CASSGLHGVTGTDTQYF.

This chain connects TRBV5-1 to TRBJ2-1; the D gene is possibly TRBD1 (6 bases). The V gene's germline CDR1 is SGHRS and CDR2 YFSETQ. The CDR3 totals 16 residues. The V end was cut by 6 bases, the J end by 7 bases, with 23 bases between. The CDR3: CASIKEAGGPPNEQFF. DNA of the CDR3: TGCGCCAGCATTAAGGAGGCTGGGGGCCCACCGAATGAGCAGTTCTTC.

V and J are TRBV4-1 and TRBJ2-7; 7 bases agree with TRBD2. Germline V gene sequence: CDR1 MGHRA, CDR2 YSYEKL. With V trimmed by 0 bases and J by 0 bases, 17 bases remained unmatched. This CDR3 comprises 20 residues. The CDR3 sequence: CASSQDIPERGTTFSYEQYF. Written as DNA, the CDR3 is TGCGCCAGCAGCCAAGATATCCCAGAGCGTGGGACTACCTTCTCCTACGAGCAGTACTTC.

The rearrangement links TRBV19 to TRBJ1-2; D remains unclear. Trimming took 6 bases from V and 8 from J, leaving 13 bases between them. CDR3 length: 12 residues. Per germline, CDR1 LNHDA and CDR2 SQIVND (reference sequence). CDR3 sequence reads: CASSLIRGGYTF. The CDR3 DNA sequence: TGTGCCAGTAGCCTAATCCGAGGAGGCTACACCTTC.

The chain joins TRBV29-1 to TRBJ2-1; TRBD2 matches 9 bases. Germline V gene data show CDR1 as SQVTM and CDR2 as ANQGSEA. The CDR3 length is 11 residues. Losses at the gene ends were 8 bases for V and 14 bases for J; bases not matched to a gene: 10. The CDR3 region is CSTREGGVKFF. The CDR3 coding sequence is TGCAGCACGCGGGAGGGAGGTGTAAAGTTCTTC.

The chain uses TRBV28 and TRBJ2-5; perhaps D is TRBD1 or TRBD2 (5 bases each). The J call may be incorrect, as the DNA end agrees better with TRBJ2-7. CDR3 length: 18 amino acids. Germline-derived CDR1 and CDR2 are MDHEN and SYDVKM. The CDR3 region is CASSIKMTGTGSSYEQYF. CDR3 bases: TGTGCCAGCAGCATAAAAATGACCGGGACGGGGAGCTCCTACGAGCAGTACTTC.

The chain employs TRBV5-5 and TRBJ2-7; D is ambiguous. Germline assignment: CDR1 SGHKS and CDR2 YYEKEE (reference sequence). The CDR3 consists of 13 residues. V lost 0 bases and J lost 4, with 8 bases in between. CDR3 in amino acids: CASSLGAKYEQYF. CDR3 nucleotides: TGTGCCAGCAGCTTGGGGGCAAAGTACGAGCAGTACTTC.

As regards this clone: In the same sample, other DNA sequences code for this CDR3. CDR3 protein: CASSFRQGYEQYF. For the CDR3, the DNA is TGTGCCAGCAGTTTCAGGCAGGGCTACGAGCAGTACTTC. The chain joins TRBV27 to TRBJ2-7; D may be TRBD1 (5 bases). Germline V CDR1 and CDR2: MNHEY, SMNVEV (reference sequence). The V gene lost 3 bases and the J gene lost 3 bases, with 9 bases spanning the gap. The CDR3 sequence is 13 residues long.

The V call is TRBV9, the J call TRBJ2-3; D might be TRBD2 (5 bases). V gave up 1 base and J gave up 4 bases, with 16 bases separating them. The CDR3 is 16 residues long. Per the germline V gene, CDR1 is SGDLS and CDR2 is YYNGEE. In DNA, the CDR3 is TGTGCCAGCAGCGTATCCCGATTTTCGGGGTCAGATACGCAGTATTTT. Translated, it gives CASSVSRFSGSDTQYF.

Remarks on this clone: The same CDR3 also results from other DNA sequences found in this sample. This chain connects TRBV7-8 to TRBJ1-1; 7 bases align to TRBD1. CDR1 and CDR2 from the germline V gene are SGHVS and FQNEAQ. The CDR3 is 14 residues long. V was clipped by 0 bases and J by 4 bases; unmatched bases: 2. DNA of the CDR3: TGTGCCAGCAGCTTAGCGCCAGGGGGCACTGAAGCTTTCTTT. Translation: CASSLAPGGTEAFF.

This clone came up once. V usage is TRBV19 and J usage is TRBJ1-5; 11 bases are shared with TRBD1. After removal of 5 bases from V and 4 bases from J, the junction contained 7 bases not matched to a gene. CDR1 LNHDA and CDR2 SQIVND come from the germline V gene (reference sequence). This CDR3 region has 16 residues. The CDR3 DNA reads TGTGCCAGTAGTCTTATCCGGGACAGGGGGAATCAGCCCCAGCATTTT. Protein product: CASSLIRDRGNQPQHF.

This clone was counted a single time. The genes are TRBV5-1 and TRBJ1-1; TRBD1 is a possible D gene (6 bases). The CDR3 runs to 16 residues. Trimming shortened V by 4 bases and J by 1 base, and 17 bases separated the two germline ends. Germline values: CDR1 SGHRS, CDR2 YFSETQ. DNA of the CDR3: TGCGCCAGCAGCGAACCTCGGACAGAGAGGAACACTGAAGCTTTCTTT. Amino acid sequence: CASSEPRTERNTEAFF.

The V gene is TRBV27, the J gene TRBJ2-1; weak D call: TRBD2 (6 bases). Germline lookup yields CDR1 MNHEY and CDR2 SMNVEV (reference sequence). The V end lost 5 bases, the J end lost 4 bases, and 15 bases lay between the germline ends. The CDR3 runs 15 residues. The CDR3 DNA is TGTGCCAGCAGTCCCGAACGACTAGATTACAATGAGCAGTTCTTC. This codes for CASSPERLDYNEQFF.

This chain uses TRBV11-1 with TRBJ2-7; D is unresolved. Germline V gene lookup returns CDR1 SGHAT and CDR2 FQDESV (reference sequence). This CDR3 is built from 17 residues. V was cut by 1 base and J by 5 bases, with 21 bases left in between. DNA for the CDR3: TGTGCCAGCAGCTTAGAGCCTGTTGGGCTAGTGGCGCACGAGCAGTACTTC. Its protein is CASSLEPVGLVAHEQYF. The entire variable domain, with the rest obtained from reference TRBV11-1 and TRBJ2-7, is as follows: EAEVAQSPRYKITEKSQAVAFWCDPISGHATLYWYRQILGQGPELLVQFQDESVVDDSQLPKDRFSAERLKGVDSTLKIQPAELGDSAMYLCASSLEPVGLVAHEQYFGPGTRLTVT.